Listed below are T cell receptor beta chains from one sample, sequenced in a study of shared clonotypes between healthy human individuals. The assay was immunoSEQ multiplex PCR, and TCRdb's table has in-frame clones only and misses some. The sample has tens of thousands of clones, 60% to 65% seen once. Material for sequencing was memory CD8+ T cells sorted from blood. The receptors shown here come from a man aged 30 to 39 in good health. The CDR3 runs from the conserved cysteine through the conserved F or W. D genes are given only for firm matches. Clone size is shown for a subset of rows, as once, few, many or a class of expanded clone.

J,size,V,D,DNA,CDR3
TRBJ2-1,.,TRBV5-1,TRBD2,TGCGCCAGCAGCTTATTCCCCCGGACTAGCTCGGGGATCAATGAGCAGTTCTTC,CASSLFPRTSSGINEQFF
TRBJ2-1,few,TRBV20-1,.,TGCAGTGCCACCAAGGACAATGAGCAGTTCTTC,CSATKDNEQFF
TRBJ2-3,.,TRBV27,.,TGTGCCAGCAACCCCCGCAGTGGGGGCACAGATACGCAGTATTTT,CASNPRSGGTDTQYF
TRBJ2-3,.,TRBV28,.,TGTGCCAGCACCCGAACCGGGTCTAGCACAGATACGCAGTATTTT,CASTRTGSSTDTQYF
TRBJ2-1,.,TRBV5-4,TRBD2,TGTGCCAGCAGACCCCCCGGGGGGAAGCATGAGCAGTTCTTC,CASRPPGGKHEQFF
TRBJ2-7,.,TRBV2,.,TGTGCCAGCAGTGAGCGGCGGTTCTACGAGCAGTACTTC,CASSERRFYEQYF
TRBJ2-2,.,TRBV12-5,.,TGTGCTAGTGGTTGGGGGACGGCACCCGGGGAGCTGTTTTTT,CASGWGTAPGELFF
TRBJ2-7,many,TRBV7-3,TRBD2,TGTGCCAGCAGTTTTGACAGCCCCGCGGGGGACGAGCAGTACTTC,CASSFDSPAGDEQYF
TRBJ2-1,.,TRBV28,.,TGTGCCAGCGATGACCCCTCGAGACCGCGATGTGATGAGCAGTTCTTC,CASDDPSRPRCDEQFF
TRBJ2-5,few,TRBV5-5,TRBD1,TGTGCCAGCAGCCCTATGACAGGGAAAGAGACCCAGTACTTC,CASSPMTGKETQYF
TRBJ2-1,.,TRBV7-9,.,TGTGCCAGCAGCCCCGTGATGGGTAACTCCTACAATGAGCAGTTCTTC,CASSPVMGNSYNEQFF
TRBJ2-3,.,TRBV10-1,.,TGCGCCAGCAGTGAGTTTAAAGGAGGGAGCACAGATACGCAGTATTTT,CASSEFKGGSTDTQYF
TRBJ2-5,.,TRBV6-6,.,TGTGCCAGCAGTTACTCGAATTTCCAGTACTTC,CASSYSNFQYF
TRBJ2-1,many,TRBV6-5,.,TGTGCCAGCAGTCGGAGGGAGAGCTACAATGAGCAGTTCTTC,CASSRRESYNEQFF
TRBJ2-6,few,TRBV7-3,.,TGTGCCAGCAGCTCCCGAGGGCGCGGGGCCAACGTCCTGACTTTC,CASSSRGRGANVLTF
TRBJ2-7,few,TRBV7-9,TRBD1,TGTGCCAGCAGCTTAACAGGGGAAGAGCAGTACTTC,CASSLTGEEQYF
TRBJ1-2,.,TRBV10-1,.,TGCGCCAGCAGTGTAGTCCATCCCGGGCATGGCTACACCTTC,CASSVVHPGHGYTF
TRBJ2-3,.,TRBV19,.,TGTGCCAGTAGCCGGGGACTTCCTAGCACAGATACGCAGTATTTT,CASSRGLPSTDTQYF
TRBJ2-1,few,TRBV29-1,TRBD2,TGCAGCGTTGAAGACCGGGCGGGCGGGAGACGCAATGAGCAGTTCTTC,CSVEDRAGGRRNEQFF
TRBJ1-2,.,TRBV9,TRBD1,TGTGCCAGCAGCGTAACTGACAGGGCACAGCATGGCTACACCTTC,CASSVTDRAQHGYTF
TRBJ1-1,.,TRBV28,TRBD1,TGTGCCAGCAGTTCGACAGGGGCGGCGGTCGCTGAAGCTTTCTTT,CASSSTGAAVAEAFF
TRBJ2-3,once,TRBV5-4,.,TGTGCCAGCGGTACAGATACGCAGTATTTT,CASGTDTQYF
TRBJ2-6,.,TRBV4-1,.,TGCGCCAGCAGCCAAGCCTCTGGCTCTGGGGCCAACGTCCTGACTTTC,CASSQASGSGANVLTF
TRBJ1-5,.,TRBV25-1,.,TGTGCCAGCAGTGAATCGGAAAATCAGCCCCAGCATTTT,CASSESENQPQHF